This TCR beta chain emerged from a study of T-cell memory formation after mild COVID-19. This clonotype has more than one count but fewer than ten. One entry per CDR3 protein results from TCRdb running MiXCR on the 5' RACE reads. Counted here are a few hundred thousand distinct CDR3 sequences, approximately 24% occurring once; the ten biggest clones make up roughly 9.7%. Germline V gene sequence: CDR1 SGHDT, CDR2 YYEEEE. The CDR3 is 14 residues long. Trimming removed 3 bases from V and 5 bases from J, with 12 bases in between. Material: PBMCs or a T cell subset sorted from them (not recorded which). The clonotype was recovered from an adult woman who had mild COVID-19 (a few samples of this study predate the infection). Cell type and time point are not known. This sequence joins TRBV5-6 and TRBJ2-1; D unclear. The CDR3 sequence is CASSSSGANNEQFF. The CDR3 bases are TGTGCCAGCAGCTCCTCTGGCGCGAACAATGAGCAGTTCTTC.